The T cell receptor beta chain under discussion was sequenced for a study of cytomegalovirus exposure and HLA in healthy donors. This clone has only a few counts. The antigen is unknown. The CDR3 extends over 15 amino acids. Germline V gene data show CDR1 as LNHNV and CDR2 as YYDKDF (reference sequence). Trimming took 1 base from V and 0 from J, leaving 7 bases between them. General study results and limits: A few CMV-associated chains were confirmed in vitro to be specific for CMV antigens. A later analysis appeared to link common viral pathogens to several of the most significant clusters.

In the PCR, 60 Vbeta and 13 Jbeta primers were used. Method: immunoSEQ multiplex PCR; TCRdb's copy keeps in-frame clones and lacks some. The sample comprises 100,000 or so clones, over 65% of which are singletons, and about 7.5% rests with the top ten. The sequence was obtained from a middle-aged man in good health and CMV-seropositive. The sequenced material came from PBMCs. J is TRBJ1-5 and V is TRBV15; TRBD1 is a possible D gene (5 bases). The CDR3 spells CATSRGGDSNQPQHF. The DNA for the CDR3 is TGTGCCACCAGCAGAGGGGGGGATAGCAATCAGCCCCAGCATTTT.